This T cell receptor (beta chain) was sequenced in a study of cytomegalovirus exposure and HLA in healthy donors. Study-level findings and limits: For most TCR beta V segments, an earlier analysis put the productive rate at about 90% or about 30% of the time. Available immune exposure information covered CMV serostatus only.

V lost 4 bases, J lost 4 bases, and 11 bases stayed unmatched. In germline, CDR1 is SGHRS, CDR2 YFSETQ. This CDR3 has 16 residues. PCR employed 60 Vbeta and 13 Jbeta primers. Sequenced by immunoSEQ multiplex PCR; TCRdb stores in-frame clones only, minus some. The repertoire holds about 200,000 clones, with roughly 80% as singletons. Concerning this clone itself: Its target is not known.

This TCR was sampled from a male donor in good health and CMV-seropositive. The chain is built from TRBV5-1 and TRBJ2-7; 10 bases match TRBD1. The sample consisted of PBMCs. The CDR3 reads CASSPRPGQGRYEQYF. The CDR3, as DNA: TGCGCCAGCAGCCCAAGGCCGGGACAGGGGAGGTACGAGCAGTACTTC.